These 15 T cell receptor beta chains came from one sample sequenced in a study of T cell changes during pregnancy in multiple sclerosis. TCRdb's table, derived via immunoSEQ multiplex PCR, lists solely in-frame clones and lacks some. The sample lists more than 45,000 clones, roughly 91% occurring once. Sequences were derived from CD4+ T cells from peripheral blood mononuclear cells, sampled in the second trimester of pregnancy. The receptors come from a female donor with multiple sclerosis, enrolled in a pregnancy study.

The CDR3 coding sequence is TGTGCCACCAGCAGCGCAACAGGGGCGGTGGGCACCGGGGAGCTGTTTTTT. Its translation: CATSSATGAVGTGELFF. The chain combines TRBV15 with TRBJ2-2; 7 nucleotides agree with TRBD1. There are 17 residues in the CDR3. V was clipped by 3 bases and J by 4 bases; unmatched bases: 11. The germline V gene has CDR1 LNHNV and CDR2 YYDKDF (reference sequence). The whole variable domain, remainder taken from reference TRBV15 and TRBJ2-2, is DAMVIQNPRYQVTQFGKPVTLSCSQTLNHNVMYWYQQKSSQAPKLLFHYYDKDFNNEADTPDNFQSRRPNTSFCFLDIRSPGLGDTAMYLCATSSATGAVGTGELFFGEGSRLTVL.

This chain uses TRBV5-1 with TRBJ2-3; D is uncertain. Per the germline V gene, CDR1 is SGHRS and CDR2 is YFSETQ. Trimming stripped 0 bases from V and 0 bases from J, with 5 bases between. The CDR3 extends over 14 amino acids. The CDR3 here is CASSLERSTDTQYF. The DNA of the CDR3 is TGCGCCAGCAGCTTGGAGAGGAGCACAGATACGCAGTATTTT.

This clone was observed once. The V gene is TRBV19, the J gene TRBJ2-7; 9 bases align to TRBD2. This CDR3 region has 15 residues. Per germline, CDR1 LNHDA and CDR2 SQIVND (reference sequence). With 1 base clipped from V and 3 bases from J, the junction kept 4 bases outside the gene matches. The CDR3 DNA follows: TGTGCCAGTAGTATAGGCGGGGGGGCAGGCTACGAGCAGTACTTC. It encodes CASSIGGGAGYEQYF.

J is TRBJ1-3 and V is TRBV18; D is uncertain. The CDR3 length is 15 residues. V lost 1 base, J lost 3 bases, and 10 bases lay in between. Germline CDR1 reads KGHSH; CDR2 reads LQKENI. The CDR3 reads CASSPRSEIGNTIYF. The CDR3 DNA is TGTGCCAGCTCACCACGGTCCGAGATTGGAAACACCATATATTTT. The whole variable domain, remainder taken from reference TRBV18 and TRBJ1-3, is NAGVMQNPRHLVRRRGQEARLRCSPMKGHSHVYWYRQLPEEGLKFMVYLQKENIIDESGMPKERFSAEFPKEGPSILRIQQVVRGDSAAYFCASSPRSEIGNTIYFGEGSWLTVV.

This clone was observed once. The rearrangement joins TRBV7-9 to TRBJ2-7; 13 positions agree with TRBD2. From germline, CDR1 is SEHNR and CDR2 FQNEAQ (reference sequence). The CDR3 runs to 15 residues. V dropped 4 bases and J dropped 5; count of bases not matched to a gene: 5. The CDR3: CASSSTSGGAHEQYF. Here the CDR3 DNA reads TGTGCCAGCAGCTCTACTAGCGGGGGGGCCCACGAGCAGTACTTC.

The chain carries TRBV7-2 and TRBJ1-5; D is unclear. Between the trimmed V and J ends, which lost 3 bases and 4 bases, there was a span of 7 bases. Germline V gene sequence: CDR1 SGHTA, CDR2 FQGNSA. The CDR3 has 13 amino acids. As DNA, the CDR3 is TGTGCCAGCAGCTTGGTTGAGAATCAGCCCCAGCATTTT. It specifies CASSLVENQPQHF.

The chain has TRBV25-1 and TRBJ1-1; no clear D gene. V was shortened by 1 base and J by 9 bases, with 18 bases between the two germline ends. Germline assignment: CDR1 MGHDK and CDR2 SYGVNS. This CDR3 has 15 amino acids. The CDR3 nucleotides are TGTGCCAGCAGTGAATCTCCAACCACAACAGTTAAAGCTTTCTTT. Its protein is CASSESPTTTVKAFF. The complete variable domain, with remaining parts taken from reference TRBV25-1 and TRBJ1-1, reads EADIYQTPRYLVIGTGKKITLECSQTMGHDKMYWYQQDPGMELHLIHYSYGVNSTEKGDLSSESTVSRIRTEHFPLTLESARPSHTSQYLCASSESPTTTVKAFFGQGTRLTVV.

J is TRBJ1-1 and V is TRBV27; TRBD1 matches 7 bases. J lost 2 bases, V lost 7 bases, and 13 bases had no gene match. CDR1 and CDR2 from the germline V gene are MNHEY and SMNVEV (reference sequence). The CDR3 consists of 16 residues. The CDR3 DNA sequence: TGTGCCAGCACCCCTCACTCCGGACAGGCAAACACTGAAGCTTTCTTT. It codes for CASTPHSGQANTEAFF.

The chain is built from TRBV5-1 and TRBJ2-6; 7 bases fit TRBD1. The CDR3 spans 15 residues. The ends lost 5 bases at V and 4 bases at J; junction bases unmatched: 6. Germline V gene lookup returns CDR1 SGHRS and CDR2 YFSETQ. CDR3 amino acids: CASRPTGDGANVLTF. The CDR3 DNA sequence: TGCGCCAGCAGGCCTACAGGGGACGGGGCCAACGTCCTGACTTTC.

The CDR3: CASSGGTVPYNEQFF. In DNA, the CDR3 is TGCGCCAGCAGCGGAGGGACAGTGCCATACAATGAGCAGTTCTTC. The genes are TRBV5-1 and TRBJ2-1, with TRBD1 as a possible D gene (7 bases). The CDR3 spans 15 residues. V was shortened by 4 bases and J by 4 bases, with 15 bases between the two germline ends. From germline, CDR1 is SGHRS and CDR2 YFSETQ.

The chain links TRBV19 to TRBJ2-2; 10 nucleotides line up with TRBD1. CDR1 is LNHDA, CDR2 SQIVND, per germline (reference sequence). This CDR3 comprises 15 residues. Trimming removed 8 bases from V and 5 bases from J; junction bases left unmatched: 8. The CDR3 sequence is CASDKGQGWTGELFF. The CDR3 DNA follows: TGTGCCAGTGATAAGGGACAGGGGTGGACCGGGGAGCTGTTTTTT.

The V call is TRBV1, the J call TRBJ2-4; the DNA was not compared with TRBD2, the D call given in the table. TRBV1 has pseudogene status. CDR3 size: 17 residues. The CDR3 sequence: CTSSGLAGGAAKNIQYF. For the CDR3, the DNA is TGCACCAGCAGCGGACTAGCGGGGGGGGCAGCCAAAAACATTCAGTACTTC.

This clone was found a few times. The chain joins TRBV29-1 to TRBJ1-1; 7 nucleotides line up with TRBD1. CDR3 length: 13 amino acids. Germline CDR1 is SQVTM and CDR2 is ANQGSEA. The V gene end was trimmed by 5 bases and the J gene end by 1 base; junction bases not matched to a gene: 4. The CDR3 DNA reads as TGCAGCGTTAGCCGGGACAGGAACACTGAAGCTTTCTTT. It yields the protein CSVSRDRNTEAFF.

The V and J genes are TRBV5-6 and TRBJ1-1; 10 nucleotides line up with TRBD1. Germline V gene lookup returns CDR1 SGHDT and CDR2 YYEEEE. This CDR3 comprises 16 residues. The junction had 5 bases not matched to a gene; V was cut back by 2 bases and J by 1 base. The CDR3: CASSFEDRGWNTEAFF. As DNA, the CDR3 is TGTGCCAGCAGCTTCGAGGACAGGGGGTGGAACACTGAAGCTTTCTTT. Looking up the rest from reference TRBV5-6 and TRBJ1-1 gives the full variable domain: DAGVTQSPTHLIKTRGQQVTLRCSPKSGHDTVSWYQQALGQGPQFIFQYYEEEERQRGNFPDRFSGHQFPNYSSELNVNALLLGDSALYLCASSFEDRGWNTEAFFGQGTRLTVV.

V and J are TRBV6-1 and TRBJ1-2; tentative D call: TRBD1 (5 bases). CDR3 length equals 11 residues. Trimming pared 9 bases from V and 6 bases from J, leaving 11 bases between. CDR1 and CDR2 from the germline V gene are MNHNS and SASEGT. DNA of the CDR3: TGTGCCAGTAATTGGGGGGATGGCTACACCTTC. The encoded protein is CASNWGDGYTF.